The TCR beta chain under discussion was sequenced for a study of identical twins. General observations from the study: Cross-sectional statistics underpinned the conclusions; the same donors were not followed. In beta out-of-frame sequences, the excess sharing between twins was weaker. Because invariant MAIT and iNKT cells could be present, zero-insertion analyses could be partly confounded.

A note on this clonotype: Its specificity is not known.

The CDR3 extends over 15 amino acids. V was trimmed by 6 bases and J by 6 bases, leaving 20 bases between them. A universal primer binding site was introduced by template switching. The final cDNA contained unique molecular identifiers. MiXCR was run by TCRdb on the 5' RACE reads, yielding one entry per CDR3 protein. Here the sample spans 500,000 or so distinct CDR3 sequences, 14% being singletons. This sample also belongs to another study, concerning yellow fever vaccine responses in identical twins.

The chain joins TRBV12-3 or TRBV12-4 to TRBJ2-5, with a tentative D call TRBD1 (5 bases). Sequenced material: CD4+ T cells sorted from blood. The origin of this receptor is a young woman in good health. CDR3 amino acids: CASRPDSLSAQTQYF. The CDR3 DNA follows: TGTGCCAGCAGGCCCGACAGTCTCTCAGCCCAGACCCAGTACTTC.